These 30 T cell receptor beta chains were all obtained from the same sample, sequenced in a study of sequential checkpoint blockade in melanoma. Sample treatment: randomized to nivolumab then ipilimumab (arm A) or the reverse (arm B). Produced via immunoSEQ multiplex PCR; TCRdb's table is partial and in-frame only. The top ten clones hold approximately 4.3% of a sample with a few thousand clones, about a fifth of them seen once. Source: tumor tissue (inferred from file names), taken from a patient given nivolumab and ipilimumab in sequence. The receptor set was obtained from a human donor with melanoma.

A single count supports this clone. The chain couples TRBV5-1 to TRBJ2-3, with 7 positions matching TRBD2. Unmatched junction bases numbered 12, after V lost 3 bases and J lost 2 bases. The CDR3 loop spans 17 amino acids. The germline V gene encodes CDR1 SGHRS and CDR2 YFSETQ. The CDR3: CASSYGPAGEYTDTQYF. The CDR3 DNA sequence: TGCGCCAGCAGCTATGGCCCCGCGGGAGAGTACACAGATACGCAGTATTTT.

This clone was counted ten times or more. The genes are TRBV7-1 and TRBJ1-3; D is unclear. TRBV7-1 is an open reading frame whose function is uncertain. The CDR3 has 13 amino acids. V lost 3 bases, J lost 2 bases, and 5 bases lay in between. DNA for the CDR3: TGTGCCAGCAGCTCGGGTCCTGGAAACACCATATATTTT. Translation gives CASSSGPGNTIYF.

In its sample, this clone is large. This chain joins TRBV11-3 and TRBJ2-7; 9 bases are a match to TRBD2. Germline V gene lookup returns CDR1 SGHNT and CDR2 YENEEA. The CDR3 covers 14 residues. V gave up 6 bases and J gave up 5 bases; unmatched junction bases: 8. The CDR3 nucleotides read TGTGCCAGCAGGAGAGTGGCGGGAGGGCACGAGCAGTACTTC. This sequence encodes CASRRVAGGHEQYF.

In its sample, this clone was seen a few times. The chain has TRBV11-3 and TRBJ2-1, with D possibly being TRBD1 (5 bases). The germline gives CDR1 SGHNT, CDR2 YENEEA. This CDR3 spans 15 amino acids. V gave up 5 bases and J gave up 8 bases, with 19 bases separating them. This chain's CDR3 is CASSPDWTTRHEQFF. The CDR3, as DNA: TGTGCCAGCAGCCCAGACTGGACAACAAGGCATGAGCAGTTCTTC.

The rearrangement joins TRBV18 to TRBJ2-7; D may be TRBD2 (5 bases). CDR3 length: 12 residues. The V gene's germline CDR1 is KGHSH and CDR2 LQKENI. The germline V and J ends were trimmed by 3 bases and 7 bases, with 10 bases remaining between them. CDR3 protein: CASSPGVGEQYF. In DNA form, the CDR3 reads TGTGCCAGCTCACCCGGGGTGGGGGAGCAGTACTTC. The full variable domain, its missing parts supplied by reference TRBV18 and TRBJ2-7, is NAGVMQNPRHLVRRRGQEARLRCSPMKGHSHVYWYRQLPEEGLKFMVYLQKENIIDESGMPKERFSAEFPKEGPSILRIQQVVRGDSAAYFCASSPGVGEQYFGPGTRLTVT.

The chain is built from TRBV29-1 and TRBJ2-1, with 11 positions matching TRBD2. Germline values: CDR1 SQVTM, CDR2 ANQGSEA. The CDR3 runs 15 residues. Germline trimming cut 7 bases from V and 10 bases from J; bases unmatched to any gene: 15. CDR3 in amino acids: CSALEGVAGGWEQFF. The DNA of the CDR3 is TGCAGCGCTCTTGAAGGAGTAGCGGGAGGGTGGGAGCAGTTCTTC.

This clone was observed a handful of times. The CDR3 DNA follows: TGTGCCAGCAGCCGACTAGCCAATGAGCAGTTCTTC. As protein: CASSRLANEQFF. The chain combines TRBV6-8 with TRBJ2-1; 7 bases fit TRBD2. V shed 6 bases and J 6 bases; nucleotides not matched to a gene: 2. The germline CDR1 and CDR2 sequences are MNHGY and SAAAGT. The CDR3 runs 12 residues.

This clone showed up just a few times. CDR3: CASSHPGQGFYEQYF. CDR3 nucleotide sequence: TGCGCCAGCAGCCATCCGGGACAGGGTTTTTACGAGCAGTACTTC. This sequence joins TRBV4-1 and TRBJ2-7; 9 bases match TRBD1. The germline gives CDR1 MGHRA, CDR2 YSYEKL. J lost 4 bases, V lost 3 bases, and 7 bases had no gene match. The CDR3 loop spans 15 amino acids.

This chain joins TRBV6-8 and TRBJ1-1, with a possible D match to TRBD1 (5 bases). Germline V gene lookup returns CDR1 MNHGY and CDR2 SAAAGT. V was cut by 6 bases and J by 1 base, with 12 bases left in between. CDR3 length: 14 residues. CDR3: CASSVGTENTEAFF. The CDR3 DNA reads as TGTGCCAGCAGCGTAGGGACGGAGAACACTGAAGCTTTCTTT.

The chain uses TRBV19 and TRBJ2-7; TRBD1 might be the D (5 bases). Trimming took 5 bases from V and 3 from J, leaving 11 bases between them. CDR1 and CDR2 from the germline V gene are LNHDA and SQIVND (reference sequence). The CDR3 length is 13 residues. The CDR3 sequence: CASSFQGNYEQYF. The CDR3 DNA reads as TGTGCCAGTAGTTTTCAGGGAAACTACGAGCAGTACTTC. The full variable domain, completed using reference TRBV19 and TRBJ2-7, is DGGITQSPKYLFRKEGQNVTLSCEQNLNHDAMYWYRQDPGQGLRLIYYSQIVNDFQKGDIAEGYSVSREKKESFPLTVTSAQKNPTAFYLCASSFQGNYEQYFGPGTRLTVT.

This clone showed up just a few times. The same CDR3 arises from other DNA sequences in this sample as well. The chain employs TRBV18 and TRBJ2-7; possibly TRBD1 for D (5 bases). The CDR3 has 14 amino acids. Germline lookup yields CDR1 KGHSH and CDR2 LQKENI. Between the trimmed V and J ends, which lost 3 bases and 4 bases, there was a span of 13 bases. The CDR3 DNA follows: TGTGCCAGCTCACCTCTGGGGCGCAGGTACGAGCAGTACTTC. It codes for CASSPLGRRYEQYF.

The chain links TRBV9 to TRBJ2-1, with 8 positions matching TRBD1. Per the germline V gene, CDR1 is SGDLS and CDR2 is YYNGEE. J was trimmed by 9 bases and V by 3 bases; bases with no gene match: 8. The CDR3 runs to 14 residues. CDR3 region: CASSAQTGVREQFF. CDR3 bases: TGTGCCAGCAGCGCCCAGACAGGGGTTCGTGAGCAGTTCTTC.

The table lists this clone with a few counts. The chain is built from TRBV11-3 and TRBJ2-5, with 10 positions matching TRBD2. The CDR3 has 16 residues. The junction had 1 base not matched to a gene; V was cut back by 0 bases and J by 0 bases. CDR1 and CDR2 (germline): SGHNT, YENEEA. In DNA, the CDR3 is TGTGCCAGCAGCTTAGACGGACTAGCGGACCAAGAGACCCAGTACTTC. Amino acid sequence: CASSLDGLADQETQYF.

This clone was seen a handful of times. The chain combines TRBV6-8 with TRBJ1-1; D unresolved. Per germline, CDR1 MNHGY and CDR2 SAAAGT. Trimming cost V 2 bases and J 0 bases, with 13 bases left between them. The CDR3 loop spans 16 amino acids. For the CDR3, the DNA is TGTGCCAGCAGTTACGACGGCGCGATCTTGAACACTGAAGCTTTCTTT. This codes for CASSYDGAILNTEAFF.

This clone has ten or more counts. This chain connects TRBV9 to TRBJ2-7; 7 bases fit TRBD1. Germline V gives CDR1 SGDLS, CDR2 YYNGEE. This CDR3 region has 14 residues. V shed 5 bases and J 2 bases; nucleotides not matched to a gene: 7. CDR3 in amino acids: CASSHDRAPYEQYF. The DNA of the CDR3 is TGTGCCAGCAGTCATGACAGGGCACCCTACGAGCAGTACTTC.

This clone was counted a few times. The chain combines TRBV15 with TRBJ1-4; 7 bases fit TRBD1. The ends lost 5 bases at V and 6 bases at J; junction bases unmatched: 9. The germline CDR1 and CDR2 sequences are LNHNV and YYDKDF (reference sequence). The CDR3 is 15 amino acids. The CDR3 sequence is CATSFRTGGDEKLFF. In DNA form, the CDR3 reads TGTGCCACCAGCTTCAGGACAGGCGGAGATGAAAAACTGTTTTTT.

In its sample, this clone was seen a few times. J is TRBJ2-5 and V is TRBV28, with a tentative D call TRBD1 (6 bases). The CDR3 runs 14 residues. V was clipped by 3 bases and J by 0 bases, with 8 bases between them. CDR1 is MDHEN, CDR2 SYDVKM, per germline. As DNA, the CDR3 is TGTGCCAGCAGTTTTACAGGGTACCAAGAGACCCAGTACTTC. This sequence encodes CASSFTGYQETQYF.

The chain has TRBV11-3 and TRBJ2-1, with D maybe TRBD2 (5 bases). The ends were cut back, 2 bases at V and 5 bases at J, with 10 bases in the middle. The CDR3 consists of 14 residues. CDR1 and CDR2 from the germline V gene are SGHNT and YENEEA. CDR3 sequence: CASSLRVGNNEQFF. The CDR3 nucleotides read TGTGCCAGCAGCTTACGGGTCGGGAACAATGAGCAGTTCTTC.

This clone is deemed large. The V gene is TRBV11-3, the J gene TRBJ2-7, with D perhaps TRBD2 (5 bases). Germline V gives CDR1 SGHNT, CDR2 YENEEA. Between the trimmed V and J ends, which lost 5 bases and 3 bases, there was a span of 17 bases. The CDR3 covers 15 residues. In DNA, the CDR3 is TGTGCCAGCAGCGTAGGCTTCGGTGAGGGCTACGAGCAGTACTTC. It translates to CASSVGFGEGYEQYF.

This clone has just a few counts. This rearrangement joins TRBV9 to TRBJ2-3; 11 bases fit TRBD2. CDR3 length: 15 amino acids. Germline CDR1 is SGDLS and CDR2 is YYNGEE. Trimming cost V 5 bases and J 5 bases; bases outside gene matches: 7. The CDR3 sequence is CASRVLAGALDTQYF. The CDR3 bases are TGTGCCAGCAGGGTACTAGCGGGAGCCCTAGATACGCAGTATTTT.

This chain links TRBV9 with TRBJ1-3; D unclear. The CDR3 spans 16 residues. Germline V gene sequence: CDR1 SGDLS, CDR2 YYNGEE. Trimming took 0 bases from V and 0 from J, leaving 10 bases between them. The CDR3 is CASSVAPGDSGNTIYF. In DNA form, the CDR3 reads TGTGCCAGCAGCGTAGCCCCCGGCGACTCTGGAAACACCATATATTTT.

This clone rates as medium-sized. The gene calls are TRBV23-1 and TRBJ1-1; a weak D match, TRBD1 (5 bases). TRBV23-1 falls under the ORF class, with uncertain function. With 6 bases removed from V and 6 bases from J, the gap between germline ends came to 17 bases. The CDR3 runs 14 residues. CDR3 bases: TGCGCCAGCAGCCAAGATAGGGGTAAGGCTGAAGCTTTCTTT. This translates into CASSQDRGKAEAFF.

The CDR3 sequence: CASNRGGAETGELFF. Here the CDR3 DNA reads TGCGCCAGCAACCGAGGGGGGGCAGAGACCGGGGAGCTGTTTTTT. This sequence joins TRBV5-1 and TRBJ2-2; perhaps TRBD2 as D (7 bases). The CDR3 is 15 residues long. Per germline, CDR1 SGHRS and CDR2 YFSETQ. V lost 6 bases and J lost 5, with 17 bases in between. Supplemented by reference TRBV5-1 and TRBJ2-2, the full variable domain reads KAGVTQTPRYLIKTRGQQVTLSCSPISGHRSVSWYQQTPGQGLQFLFEYFSETQRNKGNFPGRFSGRQFSNSRSEMNVSTLELGDSALYLCASNRGGAETGELFFGEGSRLTVL.

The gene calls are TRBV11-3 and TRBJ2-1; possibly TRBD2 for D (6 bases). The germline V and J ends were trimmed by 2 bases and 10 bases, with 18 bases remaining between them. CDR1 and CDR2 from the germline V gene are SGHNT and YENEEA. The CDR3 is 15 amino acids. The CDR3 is CASSLSTGDGWEQFF. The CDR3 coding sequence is TGTGCCAGCAGCTTATCCACGGGGGACGGTTGGGAGCAGTTCTTC. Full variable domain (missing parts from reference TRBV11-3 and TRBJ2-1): EAGVVQSPRYKIIEKKQPVAFWCNPISGHNTLYWYLQNLGQGPELLIRYENEEAVDDSQLPKDRFSAERLKGVDSTLKIQPAELGDSAVYLCASSLSTGDGWEQFFGPGTRLTVL.

CDR3 in amino acids: CASSSIQIRGGFGNQPQHF. Here the CDR3 DNA reads TGTGCCAGCTCATCCATACAGATCAGGGGAGGATTTGGCAATCAGCCCCAGCATTTT. The V call is TRBV18, the J call TRBJ1-5; TRBD1 is a possible D gene (6 bases). Germline-derived CDR1 and CDR2 are KGHSH and LQKENI. There are 19 residues in the CDR3. The V and J ends lost 5 bases and 2 bases respectively, with 25 bases between them.

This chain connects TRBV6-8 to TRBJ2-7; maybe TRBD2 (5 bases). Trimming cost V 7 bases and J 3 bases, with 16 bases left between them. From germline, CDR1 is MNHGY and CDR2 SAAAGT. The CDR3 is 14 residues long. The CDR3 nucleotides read TGTGCCAGCACCCACTCGGGATCCTACTACGAGCAGTACTTC. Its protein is CASTHSGSYYEQYF.

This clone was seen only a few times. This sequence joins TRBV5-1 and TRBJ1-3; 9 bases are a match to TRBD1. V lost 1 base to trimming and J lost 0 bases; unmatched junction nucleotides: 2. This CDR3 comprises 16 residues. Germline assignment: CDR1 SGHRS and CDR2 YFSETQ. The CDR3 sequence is CASSLLGQGSGNTIYF. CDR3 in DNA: TGCGCCAGCAGCTTGCTGGGACAGGGCTCTGGAAACACCATATATTTT.

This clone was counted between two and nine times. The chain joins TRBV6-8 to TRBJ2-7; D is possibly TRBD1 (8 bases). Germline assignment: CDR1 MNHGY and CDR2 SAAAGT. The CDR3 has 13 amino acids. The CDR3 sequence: CVYRGGDRGEQYF. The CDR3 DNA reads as TGTGTGTACAGGGGGGGAGACAGGGGCGAGCAGTACTTC.

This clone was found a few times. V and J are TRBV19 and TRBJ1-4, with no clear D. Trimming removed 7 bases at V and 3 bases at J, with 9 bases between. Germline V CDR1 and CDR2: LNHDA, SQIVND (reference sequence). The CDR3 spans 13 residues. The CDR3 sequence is CASTRVANEKLFF. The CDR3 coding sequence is TGTGCCAGTACCCGAGTTGCTAATGAAAAACTGTTTTTT. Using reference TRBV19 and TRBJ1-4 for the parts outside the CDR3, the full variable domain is DGGITQSPKYLFRKEGQNVTLSCEQNLNHDAMYWYRQDPGQGLRLIYYSQIVNDFQKGDIAEGYSVSREKKESFPLTVTSAQKNPTAFYLCASTRVANEKLFFGSGTQLSVL.

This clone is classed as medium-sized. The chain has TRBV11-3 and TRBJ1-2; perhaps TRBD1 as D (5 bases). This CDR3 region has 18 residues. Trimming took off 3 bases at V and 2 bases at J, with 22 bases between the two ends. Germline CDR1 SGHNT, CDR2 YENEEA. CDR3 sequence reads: CASSLGWGGEGPNYGYTF. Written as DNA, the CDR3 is TGTGCCAGCAGCTTGGGTTGGGGGGGAGAGGGACCCAACTATGGCTACACCTTC.